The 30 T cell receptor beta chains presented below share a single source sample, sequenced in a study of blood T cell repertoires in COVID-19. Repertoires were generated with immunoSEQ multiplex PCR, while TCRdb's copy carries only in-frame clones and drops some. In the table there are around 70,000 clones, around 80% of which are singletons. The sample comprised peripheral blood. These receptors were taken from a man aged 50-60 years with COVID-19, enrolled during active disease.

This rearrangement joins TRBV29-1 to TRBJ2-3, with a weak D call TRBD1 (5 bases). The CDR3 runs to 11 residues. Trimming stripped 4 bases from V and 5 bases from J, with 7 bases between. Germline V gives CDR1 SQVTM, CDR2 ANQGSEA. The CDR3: CSVATEDTQYF. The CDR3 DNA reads TGCAGCGTTGCGACAGAAGATACGCAGTATTTT.

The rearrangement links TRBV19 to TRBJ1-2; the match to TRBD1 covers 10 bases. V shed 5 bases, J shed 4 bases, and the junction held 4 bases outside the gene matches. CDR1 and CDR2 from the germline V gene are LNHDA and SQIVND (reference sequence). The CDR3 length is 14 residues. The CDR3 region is CASSLGQGSYGYTF. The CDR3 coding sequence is TGTGCCAGTAGTCTGGGACAGGGGTCCTATGGCTACACCTTC.

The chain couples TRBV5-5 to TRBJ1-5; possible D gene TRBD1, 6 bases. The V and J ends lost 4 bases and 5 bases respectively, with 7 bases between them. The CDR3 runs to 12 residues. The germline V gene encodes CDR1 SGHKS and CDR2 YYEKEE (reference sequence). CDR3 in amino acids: CASSPGDQPQHF. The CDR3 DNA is TGTGCCAGCAGCCCAGGGGATCAGCCCCAGCATTTT.

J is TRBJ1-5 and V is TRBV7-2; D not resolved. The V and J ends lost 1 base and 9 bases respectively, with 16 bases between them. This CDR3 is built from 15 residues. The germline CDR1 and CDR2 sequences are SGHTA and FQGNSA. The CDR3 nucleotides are TGTGCCAGCAGCTTAGGGTCGGGTCAACCCCGGCCCCAGCATTTT. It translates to CASSLGSGQPRPQHF.

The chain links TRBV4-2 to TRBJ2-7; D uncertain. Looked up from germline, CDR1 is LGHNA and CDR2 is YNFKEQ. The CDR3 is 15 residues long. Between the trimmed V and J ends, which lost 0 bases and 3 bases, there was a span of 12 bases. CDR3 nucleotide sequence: TGTGCCAGCAGCCAAGATCCCGGGTTCGACTACGAGCAGTACTTC. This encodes CASSQDPGFDYEQYF.

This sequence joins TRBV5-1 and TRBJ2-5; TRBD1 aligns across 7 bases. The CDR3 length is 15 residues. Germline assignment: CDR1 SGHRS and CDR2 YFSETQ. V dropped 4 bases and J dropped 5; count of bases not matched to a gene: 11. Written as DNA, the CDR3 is TGCGCCAGCAGCACCCAGACAGGGATTAGGGAGACCCAGTACTTC. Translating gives CASSTQTGIRETQYF.

The CDR3 DNA sequence: TGTGCCAGCAGCCGACAGGGCTTGGATGGCTACACCTTC. Its translation: CASSRQGLDGYTF. This chain joins TRBV7-9 and TRBJ1-2; the match to TRBD1 covers 7 bases. V was clipped by 5 bases and J by 6 bases; unmatched bases: 6. Germline lookup yields CDR1 SEHNR and CDR2 FQNEAQ (reference sequence). There are 13 residues in the CDR3.

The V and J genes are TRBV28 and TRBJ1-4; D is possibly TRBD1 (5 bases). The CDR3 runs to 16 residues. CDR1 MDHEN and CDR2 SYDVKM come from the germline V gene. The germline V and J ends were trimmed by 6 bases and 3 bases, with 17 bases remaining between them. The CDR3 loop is CASRPLGGRANEKLFF. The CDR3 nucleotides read TGTGCCAGCAGGCCCCTCGGGGGAAGGGCTAATGAAAAACTGTTTTTT.

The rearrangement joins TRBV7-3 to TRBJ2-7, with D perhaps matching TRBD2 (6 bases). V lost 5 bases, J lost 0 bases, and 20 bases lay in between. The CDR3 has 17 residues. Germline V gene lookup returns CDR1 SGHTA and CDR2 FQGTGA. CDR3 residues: CASSPRGGAIISYEQYF. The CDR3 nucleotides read TGTGCCAGCAGCCCCAGAGGCGGGGCCATCATCTCCTACGAGCAGTACTTC.

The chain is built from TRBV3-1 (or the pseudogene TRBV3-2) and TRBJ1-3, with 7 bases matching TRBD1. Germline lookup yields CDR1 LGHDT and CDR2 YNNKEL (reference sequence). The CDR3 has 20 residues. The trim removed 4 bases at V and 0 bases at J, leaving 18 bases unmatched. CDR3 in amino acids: CASSPLRDSLTSSSGNTIYF. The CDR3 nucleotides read TGTGCCAGCAGCCCTCTCCGGGACAGCCTAACTTCTAGCTCTGGAAACACCATATATTTT.

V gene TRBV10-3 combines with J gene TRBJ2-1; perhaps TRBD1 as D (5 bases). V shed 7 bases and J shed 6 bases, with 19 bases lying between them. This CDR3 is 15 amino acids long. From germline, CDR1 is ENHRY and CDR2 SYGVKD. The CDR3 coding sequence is TGTGCCATCAATAATCCAGGGAACGCGGCCAATGAGCAGTTCTTC. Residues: CAINNPGNAANEQFF.

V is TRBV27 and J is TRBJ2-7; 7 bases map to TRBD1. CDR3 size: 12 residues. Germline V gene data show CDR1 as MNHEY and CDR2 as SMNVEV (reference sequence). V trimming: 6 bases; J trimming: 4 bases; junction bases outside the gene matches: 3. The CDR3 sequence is CASRRGRYEQYF. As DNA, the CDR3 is TGTGCCAGCAGAAGGGGGCGGTACGAGCAGTACTTC.

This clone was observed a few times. The CDR3 DNA reads TGCGCCAGCAGCGAGGACAGGGGTAACAACAATGAGCAGTTCTTC. It is translated as CASSEDRGNNNEQFF. The chain recombines TRBV5-1 with TRBJ2-1, with 9 bases lining up with TRBD1. This CDR3 region has 15 residues. Germline CDR1 SGHRS, CDR2 YFSETQ. With 4 bases clipped from V and 5 bases from J, the junction kept 7 bases outside the gene matches. The full variable domain, with the rest looked up from reference TRBV5-1 and TRBJ2-1, is KAGVTQTPRYLIKTRGQQVTLSCSPISGHRSVSWYQQTPGQGLQFLFEYFSETQRNKGNFPGRFSGRQFSNSRSEMNVSTLELGDSALYLCASSEDRGNNNEQFFGPGTRLTVL.

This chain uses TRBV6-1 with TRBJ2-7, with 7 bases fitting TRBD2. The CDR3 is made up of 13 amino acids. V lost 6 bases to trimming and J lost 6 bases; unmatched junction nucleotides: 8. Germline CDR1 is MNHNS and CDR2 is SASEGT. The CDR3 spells CASSSGGSGEQYF. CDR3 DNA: TGTGCCAGCAGCTCAGGCGGGAGCGGCGAGCAGTACTTC.

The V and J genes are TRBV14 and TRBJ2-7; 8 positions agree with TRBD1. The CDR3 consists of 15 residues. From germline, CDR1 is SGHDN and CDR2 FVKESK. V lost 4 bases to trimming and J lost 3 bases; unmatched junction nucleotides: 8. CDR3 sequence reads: CASSPVRTGIYEQYF. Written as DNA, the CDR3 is TGTGCCAGCAGCCCGGTCCGGACAGGGATCTACGAGCAGTACTTC.

The CDR3 loop is CAWVLRDRTLGYTF. In DNA, the CDR3 is TGTGCCTGGGTCCTCCGGGACAGGACTTTGGGCTACACCTTC. The rearrangement links TRBV30 to TRBJ1-2, with TRBD1 identical over 8 bases. Trimming removed 5 bases from V and 8 bases from J; junction bases left unmatched: 13. Germline V gives CDR1 GTSNPN, CDR2 SVGIG (reference sequence). The CDR3 spans 14 residues.

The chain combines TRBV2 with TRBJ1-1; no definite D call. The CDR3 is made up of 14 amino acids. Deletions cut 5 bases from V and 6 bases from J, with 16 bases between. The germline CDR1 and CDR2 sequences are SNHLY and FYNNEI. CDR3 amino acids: CASSTGPLEAEAFF. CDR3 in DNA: TGTGCCAGCAGTACCGGGCCCCTGGAGGCTGAAGCTTTCTTT. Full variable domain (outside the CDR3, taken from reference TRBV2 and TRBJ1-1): EPEVTQTPSHQVTQMGQEVILRCVPISNHLYFYWYRQILGQKVEFLVSFYNNEISEKSEIFDDQFSVERPDGSNFTLKIRSTKLEDSAMYFCASSTGPLEAEAFFGQGTRLTVV.

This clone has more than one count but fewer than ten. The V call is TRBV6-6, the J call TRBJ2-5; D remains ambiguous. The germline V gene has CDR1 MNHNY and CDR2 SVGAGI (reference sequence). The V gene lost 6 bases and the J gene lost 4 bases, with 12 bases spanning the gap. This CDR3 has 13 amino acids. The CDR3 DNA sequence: TGTGCCAGCAGCAATAGCCCCGGAGAGACCCAGTACTTC. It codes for CASSNSPGETQYF.

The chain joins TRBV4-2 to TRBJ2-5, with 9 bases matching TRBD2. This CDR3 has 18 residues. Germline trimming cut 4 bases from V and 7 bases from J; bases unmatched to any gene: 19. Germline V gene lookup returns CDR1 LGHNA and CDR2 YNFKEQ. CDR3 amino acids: CASSPLLKREATPRTQYF. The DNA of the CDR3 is TGTGCCAGCAGCCCCCTATTGAAGCGGGAGGCCACCCCCCGGACCCAGTACTTC.

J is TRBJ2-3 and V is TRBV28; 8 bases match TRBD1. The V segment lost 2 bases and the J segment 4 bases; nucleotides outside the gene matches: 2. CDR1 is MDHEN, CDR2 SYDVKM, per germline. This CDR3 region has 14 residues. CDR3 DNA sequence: TGTGCCAGCAGTTTAGCAGGGGGCGCAGATACGCAGTATTTT. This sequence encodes CASSLAGGADTQYF.

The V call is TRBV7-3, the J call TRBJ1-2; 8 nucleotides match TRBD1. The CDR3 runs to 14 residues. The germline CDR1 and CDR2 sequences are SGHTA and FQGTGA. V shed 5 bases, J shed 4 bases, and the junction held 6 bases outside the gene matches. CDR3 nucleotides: TGTGCCAGCAGCCCAGGGGGCTTTGGCTATGGCTACACCTTC. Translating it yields CASSPGGFGYGYTF.

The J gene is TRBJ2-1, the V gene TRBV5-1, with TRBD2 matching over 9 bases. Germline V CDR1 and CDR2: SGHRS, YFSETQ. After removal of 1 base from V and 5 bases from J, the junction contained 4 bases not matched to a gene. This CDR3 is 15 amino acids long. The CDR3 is CASSLSGRSHNEQFF. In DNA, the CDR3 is TGCGCCAGCAGCTTGAGCGGGAGGAGCCACAATGAGCAGTTCTTC.

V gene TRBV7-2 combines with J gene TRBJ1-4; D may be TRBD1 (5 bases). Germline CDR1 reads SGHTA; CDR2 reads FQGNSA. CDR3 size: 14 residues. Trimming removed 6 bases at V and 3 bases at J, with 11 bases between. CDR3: CASSIQGSNEKLFF. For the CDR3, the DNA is TGTGCCAGCAGTATCCAGGGTTCTAATGAAAAACTGTTTTTT.

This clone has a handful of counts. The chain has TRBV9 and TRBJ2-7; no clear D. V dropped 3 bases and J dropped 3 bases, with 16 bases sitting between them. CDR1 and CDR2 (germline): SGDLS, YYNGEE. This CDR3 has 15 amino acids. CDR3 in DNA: TGTGCCAGCAGCGCAGAACCAGGCCCCTTCTACGAGCAGTACTTC. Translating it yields CASSAEPGPFYEQYF.

The DNA of the CDR3 is TGCGCCAGCAGTCGTAGCGGGCCAGCCCAAGAGACCCAGTACTTC. Translated: CASSRSGPAQETQYF. The chain is built from TRBV4-1 and TRBJ2-5; 7 bases fit TRBD2. CDR1 and CDR2 from the germline V gene are MGHRA and YSYEKL. The V gene end was trimmed by 6 bases and the J gene end by 1 base; junction bases not matched to a gene: 8. The CDR3 is made up of 15 amino acids.

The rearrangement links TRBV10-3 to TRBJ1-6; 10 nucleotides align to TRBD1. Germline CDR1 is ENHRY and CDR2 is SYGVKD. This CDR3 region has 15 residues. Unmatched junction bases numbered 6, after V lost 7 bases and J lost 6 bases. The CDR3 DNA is TGTGCCATCAAGCCTGGGACAGGGGTTAATTCACCCCTCCACTTT. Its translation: CAIKPGTGVNSPLHF.

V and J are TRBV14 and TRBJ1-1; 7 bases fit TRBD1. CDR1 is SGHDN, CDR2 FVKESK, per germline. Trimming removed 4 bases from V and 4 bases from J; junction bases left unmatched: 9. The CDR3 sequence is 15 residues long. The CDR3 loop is CASSLLGGAGTEAFF. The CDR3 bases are TGTGCCAGCAGCCTGTTAGGGGGCGCCGGCACTGAAGCTTTCTTT.

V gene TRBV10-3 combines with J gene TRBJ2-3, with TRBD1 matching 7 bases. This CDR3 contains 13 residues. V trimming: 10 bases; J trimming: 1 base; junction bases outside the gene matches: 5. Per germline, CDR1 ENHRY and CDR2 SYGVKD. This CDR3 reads CATRDSGTDTQYF. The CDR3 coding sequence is TGTGCCACCCGGGACAGCGGCACAGATACGCAGTATTTT.

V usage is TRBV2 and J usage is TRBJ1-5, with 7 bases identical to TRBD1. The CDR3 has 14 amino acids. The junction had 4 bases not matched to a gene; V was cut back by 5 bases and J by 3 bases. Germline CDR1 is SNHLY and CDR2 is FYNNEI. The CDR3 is CASSPDRDNQPQHF. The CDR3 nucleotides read TGTGCCAGCAGTCCTGACAGGGACAATCAGCCCCAGCATTTT.

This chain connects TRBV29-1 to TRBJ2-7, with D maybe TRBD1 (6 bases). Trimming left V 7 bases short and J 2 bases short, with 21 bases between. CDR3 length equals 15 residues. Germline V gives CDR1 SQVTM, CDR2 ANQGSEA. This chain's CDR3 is CSATTPRGGTYEQYF. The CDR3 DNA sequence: TGCAGCGCTACTACTCCAAGAGGGGGAACCTACGAGCAGTACTTC.